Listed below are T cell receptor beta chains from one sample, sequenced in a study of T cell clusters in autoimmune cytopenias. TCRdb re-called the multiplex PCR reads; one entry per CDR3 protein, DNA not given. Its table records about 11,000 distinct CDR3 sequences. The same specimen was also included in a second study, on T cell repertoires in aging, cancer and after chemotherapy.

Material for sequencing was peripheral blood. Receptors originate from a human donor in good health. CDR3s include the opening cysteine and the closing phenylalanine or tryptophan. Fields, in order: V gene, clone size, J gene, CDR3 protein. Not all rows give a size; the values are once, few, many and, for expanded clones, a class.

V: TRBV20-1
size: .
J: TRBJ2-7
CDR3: CSASVRRTYEQYF

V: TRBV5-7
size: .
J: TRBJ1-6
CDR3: CASSLTGVYNSPLHF

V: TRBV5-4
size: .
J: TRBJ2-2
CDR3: CASSLGADTGELFF

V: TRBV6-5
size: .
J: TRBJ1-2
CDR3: CASRPTTGGNGYTF

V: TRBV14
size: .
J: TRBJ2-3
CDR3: CASSPHRGKAYADTQYF

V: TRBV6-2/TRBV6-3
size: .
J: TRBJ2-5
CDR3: CASSNGGAQETQYF

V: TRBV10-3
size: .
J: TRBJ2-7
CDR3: CAISEGGTLSYEQYF

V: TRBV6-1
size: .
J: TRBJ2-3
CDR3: CASTSILARSTDTQYF

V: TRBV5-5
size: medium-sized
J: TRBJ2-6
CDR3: CASSFPRTGSGANVLTF

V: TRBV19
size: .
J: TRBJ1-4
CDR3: CASSLRGGVQEKLFF

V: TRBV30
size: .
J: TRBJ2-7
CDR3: CAWSVGTGNEQYF

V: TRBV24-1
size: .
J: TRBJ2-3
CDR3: CATSGIRDSGPTDTQYF

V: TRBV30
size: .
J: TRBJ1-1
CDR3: CAWSSQPEAFF

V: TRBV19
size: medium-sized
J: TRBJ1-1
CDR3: CASSIGTVPKAFF

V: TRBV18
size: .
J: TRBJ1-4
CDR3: CASSRGQATNEKLFF

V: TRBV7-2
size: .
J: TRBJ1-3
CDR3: CASSGTAIGNTIYF

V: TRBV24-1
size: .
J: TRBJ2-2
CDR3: CATSDAGTPTGELFF

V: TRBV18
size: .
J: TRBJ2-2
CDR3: CASSGDREGSTGELFF

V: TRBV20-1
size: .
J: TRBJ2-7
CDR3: CSARGWGQELYEQYF

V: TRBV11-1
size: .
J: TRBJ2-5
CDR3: CAISNLVRKGSSQQYF

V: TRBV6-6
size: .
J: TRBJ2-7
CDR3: CASSYAQGQGTYEQYF

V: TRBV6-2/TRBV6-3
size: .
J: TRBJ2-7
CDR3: CASSSSGGRNYEQYF

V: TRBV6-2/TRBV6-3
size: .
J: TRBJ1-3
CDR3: CASSYWGSPSSGNTIYF

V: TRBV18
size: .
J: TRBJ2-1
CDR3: CASTRQNVAGGSNNEQFF

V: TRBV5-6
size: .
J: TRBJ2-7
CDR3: CASSQRAVYEQYF

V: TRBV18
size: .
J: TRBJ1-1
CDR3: CATSPGGGRDTEAFF

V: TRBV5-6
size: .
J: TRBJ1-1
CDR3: CASGTGSNTEAFF

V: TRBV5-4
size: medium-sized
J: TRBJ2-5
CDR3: CASSSTGVGETQYF